This T cell receptor (beta chain) was identified during a study of technical replicates of blood from a handful of donors. The data were produced by immunoSEQ multiplex PCR, yet TCRdb's version contains in-frame clones alone and is incomplete. The data contain more than 65,000 clones, 90% to 98% of them singletons. Trimming took 4 bases from V and 3 from J, leaving 17 bases between them. This CDR3 is built from 16 residues. The germline CDR1 and CDR2 sequences are SGHRS and YFSETQ. Sequences were obtained from T cells isolated from PBMCs. The chain recombines TRBV5-1 with TRBJ2-1, with TRBD2 as a possible D gene (6 bases). The sequence came from a human donor in good health. DNA of the CDR3: TGCGCCAGCAGCCGAAACCTCAGGGAGGTCTACAATGAGCAGTTCTTC. Protein: CASSRNLREVYNEQFF.